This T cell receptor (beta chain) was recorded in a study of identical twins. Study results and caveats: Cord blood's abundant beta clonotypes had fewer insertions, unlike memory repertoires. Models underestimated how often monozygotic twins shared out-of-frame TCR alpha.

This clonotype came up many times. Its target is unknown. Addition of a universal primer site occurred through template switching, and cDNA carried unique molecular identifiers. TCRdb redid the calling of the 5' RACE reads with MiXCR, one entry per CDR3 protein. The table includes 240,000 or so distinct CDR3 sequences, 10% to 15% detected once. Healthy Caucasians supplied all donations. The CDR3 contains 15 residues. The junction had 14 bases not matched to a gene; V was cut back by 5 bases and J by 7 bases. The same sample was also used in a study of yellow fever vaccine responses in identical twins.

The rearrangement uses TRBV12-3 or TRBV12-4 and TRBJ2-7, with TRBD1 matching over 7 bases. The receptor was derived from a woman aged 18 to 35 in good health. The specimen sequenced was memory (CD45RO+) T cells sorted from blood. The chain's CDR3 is CASSEEQGTSGEQYF. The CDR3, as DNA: TGTGCCAGCAGTGAGGAACAGGGGACCTCTGGGGAGCAGTACTTC.